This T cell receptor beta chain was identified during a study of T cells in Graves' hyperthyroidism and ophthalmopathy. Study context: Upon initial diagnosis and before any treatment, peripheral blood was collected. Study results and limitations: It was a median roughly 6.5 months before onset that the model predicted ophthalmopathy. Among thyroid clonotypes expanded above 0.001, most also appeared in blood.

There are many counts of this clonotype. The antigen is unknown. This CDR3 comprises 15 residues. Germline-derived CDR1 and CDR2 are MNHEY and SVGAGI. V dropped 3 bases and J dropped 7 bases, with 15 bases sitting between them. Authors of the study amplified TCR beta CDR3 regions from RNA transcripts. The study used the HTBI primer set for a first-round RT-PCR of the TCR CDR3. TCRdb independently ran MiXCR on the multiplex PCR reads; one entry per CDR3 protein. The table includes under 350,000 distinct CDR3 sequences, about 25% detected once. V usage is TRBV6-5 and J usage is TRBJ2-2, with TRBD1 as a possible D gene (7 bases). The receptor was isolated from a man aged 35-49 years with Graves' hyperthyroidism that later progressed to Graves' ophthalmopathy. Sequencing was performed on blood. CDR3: CASSYPAGGGGELFF. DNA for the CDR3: TGTGCCAGCAGTTATCCGGCAGGGGGAGGCGGGGAGCTGTTTTTT.